What follows describes a single TCR beta chain. Per the study methods: Amplification of reference gene primers provided the estimated nucleated cell counts. Here immunoSEQ multiplex PCR was the method, and the copy in TCRdb shows in-frame clones only, minus some. V and J calls and clone size are those listed in that table; D and trimming were worked out from the DNA. The repertoire holds about 280,000 clones, 88% seen once, with 9.4% in the top ten. This record comes from a study of blood T cell repertoires in COVID-19. The V gene lost 3 bases and the J gene lost 2 bases, with 18 bases spanning the gap. CDR3 size: 17 residues. Germline V CDR1 and CDR2: SGDLS, YYNGEE.

The receptor comes from a man between 18 and 35 years old with active or convalescent COVID-19. The V gene is TRBV9, the J gene TRBJ1-3, with TRBD1 as a possible D gene (5 bases). Sequencing was performed on peripheral blood. The CDR3 protein is CASSGLQGIGAGNTIYF. The DNA of the CDR3 is TGTGCCAGCAGCGGACTGCAGGGTATTGGCGCTGGAAACACCATATATTTT.